A selection of T cell receptor beta chains follows, all from one sample in a study of control samples from healthy donors and cancer patients. Sequencing used immunoSEQ multiplex PCR; TCRdb keeps in-frame clones, though not all of them. This table holds 100,000 to 150,000 clones, 70% to 90% found once. Specimen: blood. The receptors were gathered from a man between 50 and 59 years old in good health. CDR3s include the opening cysteine and the closing phenylalanine or tryptophan. D genes are given only for firm matches. Not every row has a clone size; where given, it reads once, few, many or a size class.

CDR3nt	CDR3aa	d_gene	abundance	v_gene	j_gene
TGCGCCAGCAGCCAAGTTCGGGGGGCCCCCTACGAGCAGTACTTC	CASSQVRGAPYEQYF	-	-	TRBV4-3	TRBJ2-7
TGTGCCACCAGTGATTTGGCGGCGGATACAGAGACCCAGTACTTC	CATSDLAADTETQYF	-	-	TRBV24-1	TRBJ2-5
TGTGCCAGCAGCGCAGGGCTCGGGACAGGTGATGAAAAACTGTTTTTT	CASSAGLGTGDEKLFF	TRBD1	once	TRBV9	TRBJ1-4
TGTGCCAGCAGCTATTCGACGGGAGCGGGGCCTGAAAAACTGTTTTTT	CASSYSTGAGPEKLFF	-	-	TRBV7-8	TRBJ1-4
TGCGCCAGCAGTTCTAGCGGGCCCCGCACAGATACGCAGTATTTT	CASSSSGPRTDTQYF	TRBD2	-	TRBV5-1	TRBJ2-3
TGTGCCAGCAGCGTAGGTGGGCGGGGGGGCACAGATACGCAGTATTTT	CASSVGGRGGTDTQYF	TRBD2	-	TRBV9	TRBJ2-3
TGCGCCAGCAGCTTTCTGTCAGGGGGCTACAATGAGCAGTTCTTC	CASSFLSGGYNEQFF	TRBD1	-	TRBV5-1	TRBJ2-1
TGTGCCTGGAGTGGGGACAGGGGGGGCTACGAGCAGTACTTC	CAWSGDRGGYEQYF	TRBD1	once	TRBV30	TRBJ2-7
TGTGCCAGCATCTCCGGAGAGACCCAGTACTTC	CASISGETQYF	-	-	TRBV5-5	TRBJ2-5
TGTGCCAGCAGCCCGGTCAGGGAAGTGGGCACAGATACGCAGTATTTT	CASSPVREVGTDTQYF	-	-	TRBV13	TRBJ2-3
TGTGCCAGCAGCTTGGCCGGGGGGAGCTCCTATAATTCACCCCTCCACTTT	CASSLAGGSSYNSPLHF	-	-	TRBV5-4	TRBJ1-6
TGTGCCAGCAGTACATATAGCAATCAGCCCCAGCATTTT	CASSTYSNQPQHF	-	once	TRBV2	TRBJ1-5
TGTGCCAGCAGCTTAGCGCGGGGAACAGGGGGCCTACGGTCGGGAAACACCATATATTTT	CASSLARGTGGLRSGNTIYF	TRBD1	-	TRBV7-8	TRBJ1-3
TGCAGCGTTGAAGGGATAAGGGGGCCGACTGAAGCTTTCTTT	CSVEGIRGPTEAFF	TRBD1	-	TRBV29-1	TRBJ1-1
TGTGCCAGCAGTGCTCTAGGGACAGGGAACTATGGCTACACCTTC	CASSALGTGNYGYTF	TRBD1	-	TRBV2	TRBJ1-2
TGTGCCAGCTCATCTACGGGGGGGCTTACAGATACGCAGTATTTT	CASSSTGGLTDTQYF	TRBD2	-	TRBV18	TRBJ2-3
TGTGCCAGCAGTGATATGGGGCAGTCTTATGGCTACACCTTC	CASSDMGQSYGYTF	-	-	TRBV6-1	TRBJ1-2
TGTGCCAGTTCTAGCGGGGGGTCCTACGAGCAGTACTTC	CASSSGGSYEQYF	TRBD2	-	TRBV6-5	TRBJ2-7